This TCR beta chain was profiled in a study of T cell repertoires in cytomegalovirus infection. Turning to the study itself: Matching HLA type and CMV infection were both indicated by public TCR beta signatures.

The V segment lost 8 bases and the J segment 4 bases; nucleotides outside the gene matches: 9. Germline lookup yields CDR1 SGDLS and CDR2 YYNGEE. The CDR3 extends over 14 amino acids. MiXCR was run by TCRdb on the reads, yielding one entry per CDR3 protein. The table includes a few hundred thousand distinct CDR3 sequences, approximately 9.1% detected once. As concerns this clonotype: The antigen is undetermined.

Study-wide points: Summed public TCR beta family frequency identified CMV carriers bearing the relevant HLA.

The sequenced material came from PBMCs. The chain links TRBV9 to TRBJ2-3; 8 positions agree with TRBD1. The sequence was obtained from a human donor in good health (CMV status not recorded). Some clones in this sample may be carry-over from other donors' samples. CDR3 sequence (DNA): TGTGCCAGTTCTCAGGGGGCTTTAGCAGATACGCAGTATTTT. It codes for CASSQGALADTQYF.